This T cell receptor beta chain was identified in a study of blood T cell repertoires in COVID-19. Study overall: From T cells, B-cell-depleted T cells, or PBMCs came the material, which was cDNA or gDNA.

Individuals drawn from 24 US areas were roughly 18 to 95 years old. Clinical history as reported by participants underpinned cohort assignment. Germline loops: CDR1 KGHSH, CDR2 LQKENI. V lost 3 bases, J lost 2 bases, and 4 bases stayed unmatched. The CDR3 length is 14 residues. The table came from immunoSEQ multiplex PCR; TCRdb's copy has only in-frame clones and leaves some out. Of about 290,000 clones listed, about 89% are singletons. The sample was PBMCs or T cells enriched from blood (not recorded which). This TCR was recovered from a middle-aged woman who had recovered from COVID-19. The rearrangement joins TRBV18 to TRBJ2-7; 7 bases fit TRBD1. CDR3 DNA sequence: TGTGCCAGCTCACCGAAACAGGGGACCTACGAGCAGTACTTC. This gives the protein CASSPKQGTYEQYF.